Below, 25 T cell receptor beta chains from the same sample are listed, as sequenced in a study of blood T cell repertoires in COVID-19. This table comes from immunoSEQ multiplex PCR, and its TCRdb copy is limited to in-frame clones, with some not included. The data hold 200,000 to 250,000 clones, with 84% observed a single time. Specimen: peripheral blood. These receptors all stem from a young man with active or convalescent COVID-19.

The chain carries TRBV12-3 or TRBV12-4 and TRBJ1-1, with no clear D. V lost 6 bases and J 1 base, leaving 9 bases between the germline ends. CDR3 length equals 13 residues. CDR3: CASRSTWNTEAFF. The DNA for the CDR3 is TGTGCCAGCAGGTCGACATGGAACACTGAAGCTTTCTTT.

This chain uses TRBV6-5 with TRBJ1-2; D gene uncertain. Germline lookup yields CDR1 MNHEY and CDR2 SVGAGI. The CDR3 sequence is 12 residues long. Between the trimmed V and J ends, which lost 2 bases and 8 bases, there was a span of 9 bases. This chain's CDR3 is CASSYDRRGYTF. The CDR3, as DNA: TGTGCCAGCAGTTACGACCGGCGGGGCTACACCTTC.

The rearrangement links TRBV10-3 to TRBJ1-2, with D perhaps matching TRBD1 (5 bases). Deletions cut 0 bases from V and 13 bases from J, with 12 bases between. Germline V lookup: CDR1 ENHRY, CDR2 SYGVKD. The CDR3 runs 12 residues. The CDR3 spells CAISESGRGITF. CDR3 DNA sequence: TGTGCCATCAGTGAGTCTGGAAGGGGTATCACCTTC.

V gene TRBV11-2 combines with J gene TRBJ1-1; 9 nucleotides align to TRBD1. This CDR3 region has 15 residues. Germline CDR1 reads SGHAT; CDR2 reads FQNNGV. With V trimmed by 4 bases and J by 4 bases, 7 bases remained unmatched. The CDR3 loop reads CASSSWTGVGTEAFF. The DNA of the CDR3 is TGTGCCAGCAGCTCCTGGACAGGGGTGGGCACTGAAGCTTTCTTT. Based on the CDR3 plus reference TRBV11-2 and TRBJ1-1, the full variable domain is EAGVAQSPRYKIIEKRQSVAFWCNPISGHATLYWYQQILGQGPKLLIQFQNNGVVDDSQLPKDRFSAERLKGVDSTLKIQPAKLEDSAVYLCASSSWTGVGTEAFFGQGTRLTVV.

Many counts were recorded for this clone. The chain has TRBV6-6 and TRBJ2-3, with 9 bases matching TRBD2. CDR3 length: 13 amino acids. The V gene's germline CDR1 is MNHNY and CDR2 SVGAGI (reference sequence). The J segment lost 11 bases and the V segment lost 9 bases, leaving 12 bases of the junction unmatched. CDR3 sequence reads: CASASGTSRLQYF. The CDR3, as DNA: TGTGCCAGTGCTTCCGGGACTAGCAGGTTGCAGTATTTT.

This chain connects TRBV7-9 to TRBJ2-7; 16 bases are a match to TRBD2. From germline, CDR1 is SEHNR and CDR2 FQNEAQ (reference sequence). V shed 0 bases and J 7 bases; nucleotides not matched to a gene: 9. The CDR3 totals 18 residues. Written as DNA, the CDR3 is TGTGCCAGCAGCTTAGCGCAGGGGACTAGCGGGAGGGCAGTGGAGCAGTACTTC. Its protein is CASSLAQGTSGRAVEQYF.

The chain recombines TRBV7-9 with TRBJ2-5; D ambiguous. Per the germline V gene, CDR1 is SEHNR and CDR2 is FQNEAQ (reference sequence). The germline V and J ends were trimmed by 1 base and 2 bases, with 8 bases remaining between them. The CDR3 has 14 residues. The CDR3: CASSLVSQQETQYF. The CDR3 region has the DNA TGTGCCAGCAGCTTAGTCTCACAACAAGAGACCCAGTACTTC.

The chain uses TRBV19 and TRBJ1-3, with D possibly matching TRBD1 (5 bases). The CDR3 is 13 residues long. Looked up from germline, CDR1 is LNHDA and CDR2 is SQIVND (reference sequence). Trimming stripped 7 bases from V and 8 bases from J, with 15 bases between. As DNA, the CDR3 is TGTGCCAGTACTTACAGGTGGGCTGACACCATATATTTT. Amino acid sequence: CASTYRWADTIYF.

The chain has TRBV5-1 and TRBJ1-3, with D possibly being TRBD1 (6 bases). This CDR3 contains 14 residues. CDR1 is SGHRS and CDR2 is YFSETQ in the germline V gene. V was cut by 3 bases and J by 2 bases, with 9 bases left in between. The CDR3 spells CASSWGPPGNTIYF. The CDR3 nucleotides are TGCGCCAGCAGCTGGGGGCCCCCTGGAAACACCATATATTTT. The full variable domain, in which reference TRBV5-1 and TRBJ1-3 provide the parts outside the CDR3, is KAGVTQTPRYLIKTRGQQVTLSCSPISGHRSVSWYQQTPGQGLQFLFEYFSETQRNKGNFPGRFSGRQFSNSRSEMNVSTLELGDSALYLCASSWGPPGNTIYFGEGSWLTVV.

The chain couples TRBV18 to TRBJ2-1, with 7 positions matching TRBD2. Germline CDR1 is KGHSH and CDR2 is LQKENI. The CDR3 totals 14 residues. The V gene end was trimmed by 4 bases and the J gene end by 2 bases; junction bases not matched to a gene: 2. The CDR3 DNA reads TGTGCCAGCTCACAGCGGGGAACCTACAATGAGCAGTTCTTC. This translates into CASSQRGTYNEQFF. The full variable domain, its missing parts supplied by reference TRBV18 and TRBJ2-1, is NAGVMQNPRHLVRRRGQEARLRCSPMKGHSHVYWYRQLPEEGLKFMVYLQKENIIDESGMPKERFSAEFPKEGPSILRIQQVVRGDSAAYFCASSQRGTYNEQFFGPGTRLTVL.

The rearrangement links TRBV28 to TRBJ1-4, with D possibly being TRBD1 (5 bases). This CDR3 has 17 residues. CDR1 is MDHEN, CDR2 SYDVKM, per germline. V gave up 2 bases and J gave up 8 bases, with 21 bases separating them. The CDR3 protein is CASSLVNPGRVGEKLFF. The CDR3 nucleotides are TGTGCCAGCAGTTTAGTAAACCCAGGCAGGGTAGGGGAAAAACTGTTTTTT.

The chain joins TRBV18 to TRBJ2-4; 9 nucleotides line up with TRBD2. Germline CDR1 KGHSH, CDR2 LQKENI. This CDR3 has 16 residues. V lost 3 bases and J lost 6; bases outside the gene matches: 9. The CDR3 DNA reads as TGTGCCAGCTCACCTCCATCGCGGGGGGGATCAAACATTCAGTACTTC. It codes for CASSPPSRGGSNIQYF.

V gene TRBV6-6 combines with J gene TRBJ1-4; tentatively, D is TRBD1 (6 bases). V lost 8 bases, J lost 11 bases, and 12 bases lay in between. There are 11 residues in the CDR3. Germline-derived CDR1 and CDR2 are MNHNY and SVGAGI (reference sequence). This CDR3 reads CASFTQGKLFF. For the CDR3, the DNA is TGTGCCAGCTTCACTCAGGGGAAACTGTTTTTT.

The CDR3 bases are TGTGCCAGCAGCTTGTCGAGAGATATCCACGAGCAGTACTTC. This sequence encodes CASSLSRDIHEQYF. The chain joins TRBV5-5 to TRBJ2-7, with D unclear. The CDR3 runs 14 residues. CDR1 and CDR2 (germline): SGHKS, YYEKEE (reference sequence). Trimming removed 1 base at V and 5 bases at J, with 13 bases between.

The chain has TRBV2 and TRBJ2-3; no firm D call. CDR1 SNHLY and CDR2 FYNNEI come from the germline V gene. Trimming shortened V by 11 bases and J by 0 bases, and 15 bases separated the two germline ends. This CDR3 comprises 14 residues. This chain's CDR3 is CAASGGLSTDTQYF. The CDR3 region has the DNA TGTGCCGCTTCCGGCGGTCTTAGCACAGATACGCAGTATTTT.

The J gene is TRBJ1-1, the V gene TRBV20-1; D unclear. This CDR3 spans 8 amino acids. From germline, CDR1 is DFQATT and CDR2 SNEGSKA (reference sequence). CDR3 bases: TGCAGCCTCGGAGGGCCTTTCTTT. Its protein product is CSLGGPFF.

This chain uses TRBV15 with TRBJ1-5; D not certain. Germline CDR1 and CDR2: LNHNV and YYDKDF (reference sequence). Trimming stripped 0 bases from V and 5 bases from J, with 20 bases between. The CDR3 extends over 18 amino acids. The CDR3 DNA sequence: TGTGCCACCAGCAGAGACCCTCATAAGACTGCCCTCGATCAGCCCCAGCATTTT. It encodes CATSRDPHKTALDQPQHF.

Here the CDR3 DNA reads TGTGCCAGCAGTAGGACACCATCCTACGAGCAGTACTTC. This gives the protein CASSRTPSYEQYF. The V and J genes are TRBV6-6 and TRBJ2-7; D perhaps matches TRBD1 (5 bases). V lost 5 bases and J lost 1, with 9 bases in between. This CDR3 region has 13 residues. Germline-derived CDR1 and CDR2 are MNHNY and SVGAGI (reference sequence).

V and J are TRBV7-8 and TRBJ2-1, with TRBD1 as a possible D gene (6 bases). Germline CDR1 SGHVS, CDR2 FQNEAQ. The CDR3 is 15 amino acids. V was trimmed by 7 bases and J by 9 bases, leaving 22 bases between them. The CDR3 protein is CASTPTGNVGSEQFF. The CDR3 nucleotides are TGTGCCAGCACCCCTACAGGGAATGTTGGATCTGAGCAGTTCTTC.

V is TRBV7-2 and J is TRBJ1-1, with 9 bases identical to TRBD1. CDR3 length equals 14 residues. Trimming at V came to 3 bases and at J to 11 bases, leaving 10 bases not matched to a gene. CDR1 and CDR2 (germline): SGHTA, FQGNSA. The CDR3 DNA reads as TGTGCCAGCAGCTTTATACAGGGGGCGAGCCGGGCTTTCTTT. Its translation is CASSFIQGASRAFF.

The chain carries TRBV19 and TRBJ2-7; 13 bases match TRBD2. CDR1 is LNHDA, CDR2 SQIVND, per germline (reference sequence). This CDR3 has 13 amino acids. The junction had 3 bases not matched to a gene; V was cut back by 9 bases and J by 4 bases. The CDR3 nucleotides read TGTGCCAGCGCGGGACTAGCGGGGTACGAGCAGTACTTC. This translates into CASAGLAGYEQYF.

The V call is TRBV5-1, the J call TRBJ2-5; TRBD1 is a possible D gene (6 bases). Looked up from germline, CDR1 is SGHRS and CDR2 is YFSETQ. The CDR3 covers 15 residues. The V and J ends lost 2 bases and 5 bases respectively, with 16 bases between them. For the CDR3, the DNA is TGCGCCAGCAGCTTTAACCTGGGGGCCGGGGAGACCCAGTACTTC. It encodes CASSFNLGAGETQYF. Looking up the rest from reference TRBV5-1 and TRBJ2-5 gives the full variable domain: KAGVTQTPRYLIKTRGQQVTLSCSPISGHRSVSWYQQTPGQGLQFLFEYFSETQRNKGNFPGRFSGRQFSNSRSEMNVSTLELGDSALYLCASSFNLGAGETQYFGPGTRLLVL.

This clone was seen a few times. The V and J genes are TRBV7-2 and TRBJ1-4; 7 bases match TRBD1. CDR1 SGHTA and CDR2 FQGNSA come from the germline V gene. V lost 0 bases, J lost 13 bases, and 5 bases stayed unmatched. The CDR3 runs 13 residues. CDR3 sequence (DNA): TGTGCCAGCAGCTTAGCAATACGACAGGGACTGTTTTTT. This gives the protein CASSLAIRQGLFF. The whole variable domain, filled in from reference TRBV7-2 and TRBJ1-4, reads GAGVSQSPSNKVTEKGKDVELRCDPISGHTALYWYRQSLGQGLEFLIYFQGNSAPDKSGLPSDRFSAERTGGSVSTLTIQRTQQEDSAVYLCASSLAIRQGLFFGSGTQLSVL.

This chain connects TRBV19 to TRBJ1-1; 9 bases match TRBD1. This CDR3 is built from 15 residues. With 5 bases clipped from V and 2 bases from J, the junction kept 6 bases outside the gene matches. Germline CDR1 LNHDA, CDR2 SQIVND (reference sequence). CDR3 in amino acids: CASSPTGGINTEAFF. CDR3 bases: TGTGCCAGTAGTCCCACAGGGGGCATTAACACTGAAGCTTTCTTT.

The gene calls are TRBV7-9 and TRBJ2-7, with 7 nucleotides matching TRBD2. The CDR3 covers 18 residues. With 8 bases clipped from V and 2 bases from J, the junction kept 21 bases outside the gene matches. Germline V gene data show CDR1 as SEHNR and CDR2 as FQNEAQ (reference sequence). The CDR3 spells CASGEGGASRGAAYEQYF. The CDR3 nucleotides are TGTGCCAGCGGCGAGGGAGGGGCTAGTCGGGGCGCAGCCTACGAGCAGTACTTC. The full variable domain, its missing parts supplied by reference TRBV7-9 and TRBJ2-7, is DTGVSQNPRHKITKRGQNVTFRCDPISEHNRLYWYRQTLGQGPEFLTYFQNEAQLEKSRLLSDRFSAERPKGSFSTLEIQRTEQGDSAMYLCASGEGGASRGAAYEQYFGPGTRLTVT.